The T cell receptor (beta chain) under discussion was sequenced for a study of Ad26.COV2.S vaccination and SARS-CoV-2 variants. Findings of the study overall: Individuals receiving vaccine had higher spike-specific TCR breadth than placebo recipients did. Vaccine and placebo recipients had similar non-spike TCR breadth. Spike-specific CD8+ and CD4+ T cell responses reportedly showed substantial breadth after vaccination.

Treatment here: about 20 received Ad26.COV2.S at low or high dose, single or two shots; several received placebo; per-sample allocation not given. The samples were gathered on day 63 after the first injection of vaccine or placebo. Germline-derived CDR1 and CDR2 are KGHSH and LQKENI. This CDR3 is built from 17 residues. Unmatched junction bases numbered 11, after V lost 3 bases and J lost 5 bases. Using immunoSEQ multiplex PCR, the repertoire was profiled, and TCRdb retains in-frame clones only, with some absent. The table includes 300,000 to 350,000 clones, approximately 86% detected once. Concerning this clone itself: Its antigen is currently unknown.

This specimen was peripheral blood, taken in a trial of Ad26.COV2.S vaccine versus placebo. The J gene is TRBJ2-1, the V gene TRBV18; 9 nucleotides align to TRBD1. The sequence was obtained from a person between 18 and 65 years old who received the Ad26.COV2.S COVID-19 vaccine or a placebo. This CDR3 reads CASSPLRTGERHNEQFF. Written as DNA, the CDR3 is TGTGCCAGCTCACCCCTCCGGACAGGGGAACGCCACAATGAGCAGTTCTTC.